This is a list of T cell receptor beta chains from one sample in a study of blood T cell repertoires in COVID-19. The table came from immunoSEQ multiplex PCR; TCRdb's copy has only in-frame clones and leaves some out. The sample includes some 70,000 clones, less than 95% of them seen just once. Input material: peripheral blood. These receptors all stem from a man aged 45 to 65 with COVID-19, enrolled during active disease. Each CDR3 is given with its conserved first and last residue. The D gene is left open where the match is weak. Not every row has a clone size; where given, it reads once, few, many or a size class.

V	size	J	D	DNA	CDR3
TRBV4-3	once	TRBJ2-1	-	TGCGCCAGCAGCGACTGGAGCTCCTACAATGAGCAGTTCTTC	CASSDWSSYNEQFF
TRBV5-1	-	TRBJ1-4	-	TGCGCCAGCAGCTCCGGGGGGGCGGATGAAAAACTGTTTTTT	CASSSGGADEKLFF
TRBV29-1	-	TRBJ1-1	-	TGCAGCGTTGTGCCCCAAGCCAACACTGAAGCTTTCTTT	CSVVPQANTEAFF
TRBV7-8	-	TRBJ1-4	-	TGTGCCAGCAGCTTAGCCCGGGGGGGGACTAGGGAAAAACTGTTTTTT	CASSLARGGTREKLFF
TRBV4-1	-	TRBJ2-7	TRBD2	TGCGCCAGCAGCCAACTAAGCGGGAGGAGCTCCTACGAGCAGTACTTC	CASSQLSGRSSYEQYF
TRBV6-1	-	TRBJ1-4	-	TGTGCCAGCAGTGCGGCGCGGACAAAAACGGCTGAAAAACTGTTTTTT	CASSAARTKTAEKLFF
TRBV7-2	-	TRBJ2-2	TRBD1	TGTGCCAGCAGCTCAACGACAGGGGGCCACGGGGAGCTGTTTTTT	CASSSTTGGHGELFF
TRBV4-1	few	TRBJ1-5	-	TGCGCCAGCAGCCAACAGGGGTTCAGCAATCAGCCCCAGCATTTT	CASSQQGFSNQPQHF
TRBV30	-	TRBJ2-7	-	TGTGCCTGGAGTGTACGTGGAGGTGGGTACGAGCAGTACTTC	CAWSVRGGGYEQYF
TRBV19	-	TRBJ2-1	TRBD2	TGTGCCAGTATGGGACTAGCGGGAGGGCTCATCCCCCATGAGCAGTTCTTC	CASMGLAGGLIPHEQFF
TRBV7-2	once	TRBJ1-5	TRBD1	TGTGCCAGCAGCTTAATCATCACAGGGGGGCAGCCCCAGCATTTT	CASSLIITGGQPQHF
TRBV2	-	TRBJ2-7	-	TGTGCCAGCAGTGATGTGATGGGGGGATTCGGGTACGAGCAGTACTTC	CASSDVMGGFGYEQYF
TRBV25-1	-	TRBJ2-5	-	TGTGCCAGCAGTGGGCGGTCTCGGGAGACCCAGTACTTC	CASSGRSRETQYF
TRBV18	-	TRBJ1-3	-	TGTGCCAGCTCACAAAAAGCAGGATCGGGAAACACCATATATTTT	CASSQKAGSGNTIYF
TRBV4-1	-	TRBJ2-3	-	TGCGCCAGCAGCCAGCCCGCGGGGTCTTTAATCGATACGCAGTATTTT	CASSQPAGSLIDTQYF
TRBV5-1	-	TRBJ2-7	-	TGCGCCAGCAGGCCACGTCGGGAGATTGGGTCCTACGAGCAGTACTTC	CASRPRREIGSYEQYF
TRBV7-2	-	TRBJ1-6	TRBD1	TGTGCCAGCAGCCCGGGACAGGGCGACCATTCACCCCTCCACTTT	CASSPGQGDHSPLHF
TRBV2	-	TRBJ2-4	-	TGTGCCAGCAGCGGGGGACTTGGGACGGACATTCAGTACTTC	CASSGGLGTDIQYF
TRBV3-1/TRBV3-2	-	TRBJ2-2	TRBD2	TGTGCCAGCAGCGCCGGGACTAGGCATTACGGGGAGCTGTTTTTT	CASSAGTRHYGELFF
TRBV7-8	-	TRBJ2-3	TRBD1	TGTGCCAGCAGCCTAACCCGGGACAGGGCGGATACGCAGTATTTT	CASSLTRDRADTQYF
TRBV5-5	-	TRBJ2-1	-	TGTGCCAGCAGCTTGGGGGCCACCAGCTCCTACAATGAGCAGTTCTTC	CASSLGATSSYNEQFF
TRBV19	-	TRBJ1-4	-	TGTGCCAGTAGTATTCAGGACAGCAGGAATGAAAAACTGTTTTTT	CASSIQDSRNEKLFF
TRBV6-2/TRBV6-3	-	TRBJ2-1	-	TGTGCCAGCAGTTACTCAATGGATTGGTCAGGCGCTGAGCAGTTCTTC	CASSYSMDWSGAEQFF
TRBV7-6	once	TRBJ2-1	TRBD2	TGTGCCAGCAGCCCCGGGACTAGCGCCTACAATGAGCAGTTCTTC	CASSPGTSAYNEQFF
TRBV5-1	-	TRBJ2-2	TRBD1	TGCGCCAGCAGCCTGAGTGGACAGGGGGGTACCGGGGAGCTGTTTTTT	CASSLSGQGGTGELFF
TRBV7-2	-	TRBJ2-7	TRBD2	TGTGCCAGCAGCTTAGATAGCGGGAGGTATAGCTCCTACGAGCAGTACTTC	CASSLDSGRYSSYEQYF
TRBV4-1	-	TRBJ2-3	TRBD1	TGCGCCAGCAGCCAAGGGGGGACAGGGGGCGCTTATGATACGCAGTATTTT	CASSQGGTGGAYDTQYF
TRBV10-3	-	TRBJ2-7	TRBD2	TGTGCCATCAGGGGGACTAGCGGCCACGAGCAGTACTTC	CAIRGTSGHEQYF
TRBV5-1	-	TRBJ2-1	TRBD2	TGCGCCAGCAGGCGGGAGGGTAATTCCTACAATGAGCAGTTCTTC	CASRREGNSYNEQFF
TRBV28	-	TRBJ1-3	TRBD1	TGTGCCAGCAGTTCAGGGGGTTACTCTGGAAACACCATATATTTT	CASSSGGYSGNTIYF
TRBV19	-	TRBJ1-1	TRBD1	TGTGCCAGTAGTACCACGACGAGGACAGGGCCCAACACTGAAGCTTTCTTT	CASSTTTRTGPNTEAFF
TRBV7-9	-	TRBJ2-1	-	TGTGCCAGCAGCGACGGGACTTGGGTATACAATGAGCAGTTCTTC	CASSDGTWVYNEQFF
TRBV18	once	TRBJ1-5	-	TGTGCCAGCTCACCACGTCTACAGAATTATCAGCCCCAGCATTTT	CASSPRLQNYQPQHF
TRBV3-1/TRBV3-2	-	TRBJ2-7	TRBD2	TGTGCCAGCAGCCAAGACCCTAGCGGGAGGGACTACGAGCAGTACTTC	CASSQDPSGRDYEQYF
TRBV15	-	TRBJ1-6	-	TGTGCCACCAGCAGAGATCGAGGGAATAATTCACCCCTCCACTTT	CATSRDRGNNSPLHF
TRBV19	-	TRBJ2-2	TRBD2	TGTGCCAGTAGGGGGACTAGCGGGAGGGCGTCGACCGGGGAGCTGTTTTTT	CASRGTSGRASTGELFF
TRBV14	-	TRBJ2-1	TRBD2	TGTGCCAGCAGCCCGGGACTAGCGGGAGCATTAAATGAGCAGTTCTTC	CASSPGLAGALNEQFF
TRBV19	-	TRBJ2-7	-	TGTGCCAGTAGTATCACCGCGGGCCCGACGAACGAGCAGTACTTC	CASSITAGPTNEQYF
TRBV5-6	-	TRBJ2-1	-	TGTGCCAGCAGCTTGGGCTACGGGAGCTCCTACAATGAGCAGTTCTTC	CASSLGYGSSYNEQFF
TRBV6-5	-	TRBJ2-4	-	TGTGCCAGCCAAGCGCTCGACGGCATTCAGTACTTC	CASQALDGIQYF
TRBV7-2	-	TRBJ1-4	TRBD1	TGTGCCAGCAGCTACGGGACAGGATTTAATGAAAAACTGTTTTTT	CASSYGTGFNEKLFF
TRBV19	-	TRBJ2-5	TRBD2	TGTGCCAGTAGTGATTCCTCCCTAGCGGGACGGAAAGAGACCCAGTACTTC	CASSDSSLAGRKETQYF
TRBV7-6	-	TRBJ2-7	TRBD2	TGTGCCAGCAGCGGGGGACTAGCGGGAGGCCCGGCCTACGAGCAGTACTTC	CASSGGLAGGPAYEQYF
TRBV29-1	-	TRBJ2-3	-	TGCAGCGTGGGTAGCGGAAACACAGATACGCAGTATTTT	CSVGSGNTDTQYF
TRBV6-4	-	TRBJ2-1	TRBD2	TGTGCCAGCAGTGACACTAGCGGGAGTTACAATGAGCAGTTCTTC	CASSDTSGSYNEQFF
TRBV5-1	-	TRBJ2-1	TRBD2	TGCGCCAGCAGCGGGACTAGCTATAATGAGCAGTTCTTC	CASSGTSYNEQFF
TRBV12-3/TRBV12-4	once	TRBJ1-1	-	TGTGCCAGCAGCATTCGAGGGCGCACTGAAGCTTTCTTT	CASSIRGRTEAFF
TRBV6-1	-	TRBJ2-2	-	TGTGCCAGCAGTGAACGACTAGTGGCCGGGGAGCTGTTTTTT	CASSERLVAGELFF